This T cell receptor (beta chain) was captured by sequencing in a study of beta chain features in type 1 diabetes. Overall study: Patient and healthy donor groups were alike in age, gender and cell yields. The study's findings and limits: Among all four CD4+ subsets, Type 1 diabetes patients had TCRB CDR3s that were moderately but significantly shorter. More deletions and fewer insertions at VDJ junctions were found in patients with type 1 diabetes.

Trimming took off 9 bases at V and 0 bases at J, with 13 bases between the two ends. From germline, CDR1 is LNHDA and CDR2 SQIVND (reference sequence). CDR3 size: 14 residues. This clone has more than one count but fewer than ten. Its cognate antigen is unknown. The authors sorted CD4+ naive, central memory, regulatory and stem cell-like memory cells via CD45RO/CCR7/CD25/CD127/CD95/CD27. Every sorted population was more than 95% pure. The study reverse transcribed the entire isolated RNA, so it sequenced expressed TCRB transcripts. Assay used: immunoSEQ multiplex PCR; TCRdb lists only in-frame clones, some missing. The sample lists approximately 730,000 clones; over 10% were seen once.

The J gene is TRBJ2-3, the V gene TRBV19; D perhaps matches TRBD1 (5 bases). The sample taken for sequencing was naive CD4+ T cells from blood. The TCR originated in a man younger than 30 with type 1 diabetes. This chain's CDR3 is CASRRGSSTDTQYF. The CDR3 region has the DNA TGTGCCAGCCGTAGGGGATCCAGCACAGATACGCAGTATTTT.